This T cell receptor beta chain was found in a study of T cell repertoires in cytomegalovirus infection. Study at large: Signatures in public TCR beta sequences pointed to both CMV infection and matching HLA type. General study findings and limits: HLA-C-restricted, CMV-specific TCR beta clonotypes were dominant ex vivo. Adding up the frequency of public TCR beta families identified people who carried CMV plus the relevant HLA.

TCRdb called the reads again in MiXCR, with one record for every CDR3 protein. The table has over 150,000 distinct CDR3 sequences, about a sixth seen once; the top ten hold roughly a quarter. Germline loops: CDR1 MNHNY, CDR2 SVGAGI (reference sequence). There are 19 residues in the CDR3. J was trimmed by 8 bases and V by 0 bases; bases with no gene match: 16. In regard to this clonotype: Its cognate antigen is unknown.

The source is a human donor in good health (CMV status not recorded). Some clones in this sample may be carry-over from other donors' samples. This chain links TRBV6-6 with TRBJ2-2; 9 bases are shared with TRBD2. The sample was CD8+ T cells from PBMCs. As DNA, the CDR3 is TGTGCCAGCAGTTACTCGAGACGTGCGGGACTAGCCTCGGGGGGGGAGCTGTTTTTT. Translating gives CASSYSRRAGLASGGELFF.